Listed here are 6 T cell receptor beta chains from one sample, sequenced in a study of technical replicates of blood from a few donors. TCRdb's table, derived via immunoSEQ multiplex PCR, lists solely in-frame clones and lacks some. The table includes approximately 92,000 clones, approximately 95% detected once. Specimen: T cells isolated from PBMCs. These receptors were obtained from a human donor in good health.

The J gene is TRBJ2-5, the V gene TRBV7-3, with D uncertain. The CDR3 is made up of 13 amino acids. The V end was cut by 9 bases, the J end by 0 bases, with 11 bases between. CDR1 is SGHTA and CDR2 is FQGTGA in the germline V gene. CDR3 region: CASYEPNQETQYF. The CDR3 DNA follows: TGTGCCAGTTATGAGCCGAACCAAGAGACCCAGTACTTC.

The chain is built from TRBV6-5 and TRBJ2-7; D might be TRBD1 (6 bases). V was pared by 0 bases and J by 0 bases, with 12 bases between. Germline CDR1 and CDR2: MNHEY and SVGAGI. This CDR3 spans 16 amino acids. CDR3 protein: CASSYSGRGYSYEQYF. The CDR3 DNA is TGTGCCAGCAGTTACTCGGGCAGGGGTTACTCCTACGAGCAGTACTTC.

V and J are TRBV28 and TRBJ1-5, with a possible D match to TRBD1 (6 bases). Germline CDR1 is MDHEN and CDR2 is SYDVKM. The V end was cut by 0 bases, the J end by 4 bases, with 10 bases between. CDR3 length equals 15 residues. The CDR3 loop reads CASSLWTGRNQPQHF. The DNA of the CDR3 is TGTGCCAGCAGTTTATGGACAGGACGTAATCAGCCCCAGCATTTT.

V usage is TRBV7-9 and J usage is TRBJ2-3; TRBD2 matches at 12 bases. Per the germline V gene, CDR1 is SEHNR and CDR2 is FQNEAQ (reference sequence). The CDR3 is 17 residues long. V shed 0 bases and J 3 bases; nucleotides not matched to a gene: 4. CDR3 sequence reads: CASSLAASGGETDTQYF. DNA of the CDR3: TGTGCCAGCAGCTTAGCAGCTAGCGGGGGGGAGACAGATACGCAGTATTTT.

The V and J genes are TRBV18 and TRBJ1-2; D gene ambiguous. Trimming removed 2 bases at V and 2 bases at J, with 15 bases between. This CDR3 contains 16 residues. The germline CDR1 and CDR2 sequences are KGHSH and LQKENI. The CDR3 bases are TGTGCCAGCTCACCAAGAACTAGTCGGCTGAACTATGGCTACACCTTC. It is translated as CASSPRTSRLNYGYTF.

As DNA, the CDR3 is TGTGCCAGCAGGACAGGGGGCACGCCGAACACTGAAGCTTTCTTT. This sequence encodes CASRTGGTPNTEAFF. This chain links TRBV27 with TRBJ1-1; the match to TRBD1 covers 10 bases. Germline CDR1 MNHEY, CDR2 SMNVEV (reference sequence). The length of the CDR3 is 15 residues. With V trimmed by 6 bases and J by 1 base, 5 bases remained unmatched.